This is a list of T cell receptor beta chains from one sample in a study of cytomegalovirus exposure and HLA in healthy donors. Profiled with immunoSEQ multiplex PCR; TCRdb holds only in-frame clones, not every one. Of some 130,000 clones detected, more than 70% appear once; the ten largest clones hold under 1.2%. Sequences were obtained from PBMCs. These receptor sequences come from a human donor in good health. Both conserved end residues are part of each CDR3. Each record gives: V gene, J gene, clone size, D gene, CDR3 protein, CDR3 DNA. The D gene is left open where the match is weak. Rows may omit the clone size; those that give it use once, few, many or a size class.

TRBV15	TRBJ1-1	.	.	CATSTRSLEAFF	TGTGCCACCAGCACGAGGAGCCTTGAAGCTTTCTTT
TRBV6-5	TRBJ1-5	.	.	CASGRSNQPQHF	TGTGCCAGCGGTCGGAGCAATCAGCCCCAGCATTTT
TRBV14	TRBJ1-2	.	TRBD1	CASSHGSIRWPLDRGLLFGYGYTF	TGTGCCAGCAGCCATGGTTCGATCCGGTGGCCCTTAGACAGGGGTCTGTTATTCGGCTATGGCTACACCTTC
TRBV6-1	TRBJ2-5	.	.	CASSSPETQYF	TGTGCCAGCAGTTCCCCGGAGACCCAGTACTTC
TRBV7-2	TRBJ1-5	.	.	CASSPDSIRNQPQHF	TGTGCCAGCAGCCCCGACTCAATTCGCAATCAGCCCCAGCATTTT
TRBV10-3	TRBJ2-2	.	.	CAISEAIIGELFF	TGTGCCATCAGTGAGGCGATTATCGGGGAGCTGTTTTTT
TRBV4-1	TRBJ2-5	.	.	CASSQILEEAQYF	TGCGCCAGCAGCCAAATTCTGGAAGAGGCCCAGTACTTC
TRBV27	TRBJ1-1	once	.	CASSVGARTEAFF	TGTGCCAGCAGTGTGGGGGCTAGGACTGAAGCTTTCTTT
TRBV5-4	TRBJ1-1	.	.	CASSQDPTGIAQAFF	TGTGCCAGCAGCCAAGATCCCACAGGGATCGCACAAGCTTTCTTT
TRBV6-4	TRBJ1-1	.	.	CASSQGQSGSTEAFF	TGTGCCAGCAGCCAAGGACAGTCTGGGAGCACTGAAGCTTTCTTT
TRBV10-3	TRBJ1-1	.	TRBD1	CAISDKGGQADEAFF	TGTGCCATCAGTGATAAAGGGGGACAGGCCGATGAAGCTTTCTTT
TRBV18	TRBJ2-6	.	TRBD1	CASSPRGTGVSGANVLTF	TGTGCCAGCTCACCGCGCGGGACAGGGGTCTCTGGGGCCAACGTCCTGACTTTC
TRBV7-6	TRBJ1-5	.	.	CASSIGSQPQHF	TGTGCCAGCAGCATCGGTTCCCAGCCCCAGCATTTT
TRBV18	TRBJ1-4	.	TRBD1	CASSPRDRNEKLFF	TGTGCCAGCTCACCAAGGGACAGGAATGAAAAACTGTTTTTT
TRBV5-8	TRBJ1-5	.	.	CASSGRGSNSNQPQHF	TGTGCCAGCAGCGGAAGGGGGTCCAATAGCAATCAGCCCCAGCATTTT
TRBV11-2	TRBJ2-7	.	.	CASSFSTVYEQYF	TGTGCCAGCAGCTTCTCTACCGTCTACGAGCAGTACTTC
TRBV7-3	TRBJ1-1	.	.	CASSLTGRGARGTEAFF	TGTGCCAGCAGCTTAACGGGGAGGGGCGCACGGGGCACTGAAGCTTTCTTT
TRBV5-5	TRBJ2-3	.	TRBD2	CASSRGGGPLTDTQYF	TGTGCCAGCAGTCGTGGCGGGGGGCCCCTCACAGATACGCAGTATTTT
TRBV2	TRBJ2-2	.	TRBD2	CASSELAGAHGELFF	TGTGCCAGCAGTGAACTAGCGGGGGCCCATGGTGAGCTGTTTTTT
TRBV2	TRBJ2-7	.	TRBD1	CASSGGTGPNPYEQYF	TGTGCCAGCAGTGGCGGGACAGGGCCAAACCCCTACGAGCAGTACTTC
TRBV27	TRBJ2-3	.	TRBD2	CASRLAGGRNTQYF	TGTGCCAGTCGTCTAGCGGGGGGAAGGAATACGCAGTATTTT
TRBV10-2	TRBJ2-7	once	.	CASTDNIYEQYF	TGCGCCAGCACTGATAATATCTACGAGCAGTACTTC
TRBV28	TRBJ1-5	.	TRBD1	CASSRTTGGNQPQHF	TGTGCCAGCAGTAGAACTACAGGGGGCAATCAGCCCCAGCATTTT
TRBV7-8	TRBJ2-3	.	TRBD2	CASSAGGGRTDTQYF	TGTGCCAGCAGTGCGGGCGGGGGACGCACAGATACGCAGTATTTT
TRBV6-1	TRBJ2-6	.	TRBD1	CASSDLTGVRSGANVLTF	TGTGCCAGCAGTGACCTGACAGGGGTTCGCTCTGGGGCCAACGTCCTGACTTTC
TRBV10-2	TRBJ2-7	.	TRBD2	CASGGRTYEQYF	TGCGCTTCGGGGGGGCGCACCTACGAGCAGTACTTC